These 4 T cell receptor beta chains were sequenced from one sample in a study of T-cell reconstitution after alpha-beta-depleted transplantation in children. Library preparation (for TCRbeta) was performed with unique molecular identifiers. TCRdb ran MiXCR on the PCR reads and lists one entry per CDR3 protein. The table has 250,000 to 400,000 distinct CDR3 sequences, approximately 23% seen once. The sample in question was PBMCs, mostly from graft donor cells, obtained 180 days after TCRalphabeta/CD19-depleted stem cell transplant. All receptors derive from a male patient aged 5 to 17 who had a stem cell transplant for acute lymphoblastic leukemia, so the T cells may come from the graft donor.

The V and J genes are TRBV24-1 and TRBJ1-2, with a tentative D call TRBD1 (6 bases). V dropped 7 bases and J dropped 2 bases, with 10 bases sitting between them. The CDR3 spans 13 residues. The V gene's germline CDR1 is KGHDR and CDR2 SFDVKD. This CDR3 reads CATSKQGNYGYTF. The CDR3 nucleotides read TGTGCCACCAGCAAACAGGGAAACTATGGCTACACCTTC.

This clonotype was counted at least ten times. The chain is built from TRBV5-1 and TRBJ2-1, with D maybe TRBD2 (6 bases). This CDR3 has 13 amino acids. CDR1 SGHRS and CDR2 YFSETQ come from the germline V gene. The ends were cut back, 7 bases at V and 7 bases at J, with 15 bases in the middle. In DNA form, the CDR3 reads TGCGCCAGCCGACGGGAGCCCCCAAATGAGCAGTTCTTC. This gives the protein CASRREPPNEQFF.

The chain couples TRBV5-1 to TRBJ2-5; 11 nucleotides line up with TRBD2. The germline V gene encodes CDR1 SGHRS and CDR2 YFSETQ. CDR3 length: 15 amino acids. V trimming: 2 bases; J trimming: 5 bases; junction bases outside the gene matches: 5. In nucleotides, the CDR3 is TGCGCCAGCAGCTTCATAGCGGGAGGGCCGGAGACCCAGTACTTC. Its protein is CASSFIAGGPETQYF.

This clonotype turned up a few times. The V gene is TRBV7-9, the J gene TRBJ2-1, with D uncertain. The CDR3 is made up of 15 amino acids. Trimming cost V 5 bases and J 8 bases, with 19 bases left between them. CDR1 is SEHNR, CDR2 FQNEAQ, per germline (reference sequence). The DNA for the CDR3 is TGTGCCAGCAGCCCTACTGGGTCTCCCACGGATGAGCAGTTCTTC. It is translated as CASSPTGSPTDEQFF.